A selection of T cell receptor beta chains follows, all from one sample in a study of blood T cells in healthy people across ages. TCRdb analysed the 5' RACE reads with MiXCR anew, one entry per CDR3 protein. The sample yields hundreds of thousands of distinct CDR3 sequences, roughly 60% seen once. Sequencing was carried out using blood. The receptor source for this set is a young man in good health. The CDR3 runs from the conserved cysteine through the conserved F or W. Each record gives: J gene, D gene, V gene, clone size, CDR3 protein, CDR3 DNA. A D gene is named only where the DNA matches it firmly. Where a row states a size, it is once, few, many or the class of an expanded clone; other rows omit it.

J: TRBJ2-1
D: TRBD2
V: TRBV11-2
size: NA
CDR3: CASSYPRLAGGLNHRTTTYNEQFF
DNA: TGTGCCAGCAGCTACCCTCGACTAGCGGGAGGTCTAAACCACCGTACTACCACCTACAATGAGCAGTTCTTC

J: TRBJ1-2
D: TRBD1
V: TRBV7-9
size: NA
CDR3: CASSYTGDYGYTF
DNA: TGTGCCAGCAGCTATACAGGGGACTATGGCTACACCTTC

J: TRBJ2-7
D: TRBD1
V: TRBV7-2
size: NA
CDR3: CASSPGSGTVTYEQYF
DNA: TGTGCCAGCAGCCCTGGGTCCGGGACAGTAACCTACGAGCAGTACTTC

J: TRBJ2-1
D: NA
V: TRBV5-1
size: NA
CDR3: CASSLEGDALYNEQFF
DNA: TGCGCCAGCAGCTTGGAGGGGGACGCCCTCTACAATGAGCAGTTCTTC

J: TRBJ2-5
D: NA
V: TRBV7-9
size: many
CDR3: CASSPGLLQETQYF
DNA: TGTGCCAGCAGCCCCGGACTACTCCAAGAGACCCAGTACTTC

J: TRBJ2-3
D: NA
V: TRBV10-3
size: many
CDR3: CAIRDGGSVDTQYF
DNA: TGTGCCATCAGAGACGGCGGGTCGGTAGATACGCAGTATTTT

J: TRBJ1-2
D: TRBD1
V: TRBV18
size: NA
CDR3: CASSPRDRVLYGYTF
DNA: TGTGCCAGCTCGCCCCGGGACAGGGTACTCTATGGCTACACCTTC

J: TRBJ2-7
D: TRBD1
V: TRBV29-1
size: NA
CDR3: CSVERRGPPYEQYF
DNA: TGCAGCGTAGAACGCAGGGGGCCTCCCTACGAGCAGTACTTC

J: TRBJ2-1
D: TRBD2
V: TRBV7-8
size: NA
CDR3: CATGTSGIQETQFF
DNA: TGTGCCACAGGGACTAGCGGAATCCAAGAGACCCAGTTCTTC

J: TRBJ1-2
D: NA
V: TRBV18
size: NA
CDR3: CASSPRGATDGYTF
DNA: TGTGCCAGCTCACCAAGGGGGGCGACGGATGGCTACACCTTC

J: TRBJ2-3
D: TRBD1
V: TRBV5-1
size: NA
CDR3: CASSTDRGVDTQYF
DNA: TGCGCCAGCAGCACGGACAGGGGAGTGGATACGCAGTATTTT

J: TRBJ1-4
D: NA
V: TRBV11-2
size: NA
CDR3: CASSLTAGVNEKLFF
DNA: TGTGCCAGCAGCTTAACCGCAGGGGTTAATGAAAAACTGTTTTTT

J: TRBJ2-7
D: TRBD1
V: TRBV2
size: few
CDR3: CASKPGTGSYEQYF
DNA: TGTGCCAGCAAGCCCGGGACAGGTTCCTACGAGCAGTACTTC

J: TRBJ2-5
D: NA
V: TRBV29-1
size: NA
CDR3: CSVRRSEETQYF
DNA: TGCAGCGTTAGAAGGAGTGAAGAGACCCAGTACTTC

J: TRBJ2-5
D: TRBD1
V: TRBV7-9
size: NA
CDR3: CASRGQGKETQCF
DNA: TGTGCCAGCAGGGGACAGGGAAAAGAGACCCAGTGCTTC

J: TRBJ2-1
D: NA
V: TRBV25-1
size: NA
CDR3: CASSDVPESYNEQFF
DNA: TGTGCCAGCAGTGATGTGCCGGAGTCCTACAATGAGCAGTTCTTC

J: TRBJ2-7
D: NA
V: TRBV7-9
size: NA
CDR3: CASSARFRGATYEQYF
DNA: TGTGCCAGCAGCGCCAGATTTAGAGGGGCCACCTACGAGCAGTACTTC

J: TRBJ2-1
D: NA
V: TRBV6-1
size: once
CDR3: CASSEVAAGSSYNEQFF
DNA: TGTGCCAGCAGTGAAGTGGCCGCAGGGAGCTCCTACAATGAGCAGTTCTTC

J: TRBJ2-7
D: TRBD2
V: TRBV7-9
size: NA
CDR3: CASSHSSRTSGPYEQYF
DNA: TGTGCCAGCAGCCACAGCAGCAGGACTAGCGGTCCCTACGAGCAGTACTTC

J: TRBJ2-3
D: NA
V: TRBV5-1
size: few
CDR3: CASSQAMGTDTQYF
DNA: TGCGCCAGCAGCCAAGCAATGGGTACAGATACGCAGTATTTT

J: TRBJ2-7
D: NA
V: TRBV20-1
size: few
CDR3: CSARPTDRISYEQYF
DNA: TGCAGTGCTAGGCCTACGGACCGTATCTCCTACGAGCAGTACTTC

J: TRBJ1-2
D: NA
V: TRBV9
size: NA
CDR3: CASSGRDGPRGYTF
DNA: TGTGCCAGCAGCGGCCGGGACGGACCTCGGGGCTACACCTTC

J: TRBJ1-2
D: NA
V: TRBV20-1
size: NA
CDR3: CSASPPGMAYGYTF
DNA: TGCAGTGCAAGTCCCCCAGGGATGGCGTATGGCTACACCTTC

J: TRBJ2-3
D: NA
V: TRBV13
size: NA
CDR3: CASSQIADTQYF
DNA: TGTGCCAGCAGCCAGATAGCAGATACGCAGTATTTT

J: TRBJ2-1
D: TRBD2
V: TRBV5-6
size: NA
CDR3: CASRGPSSGGAYNEQFF
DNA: TGTGCCAGCAGAGGCCCCTCTAGCGGGGGGGCCTACAATGAGCAGTTCTTC

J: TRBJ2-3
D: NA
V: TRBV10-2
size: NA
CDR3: CASSETALVLRLQSSTDTQYF
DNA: TGCGCCAGCAGTGAAACGGCCCTTGTCTTGAGGCTGCAATCTAGCACAGATACGCAGTATTTT

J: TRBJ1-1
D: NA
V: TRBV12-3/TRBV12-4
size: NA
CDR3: CASSEGWSYTEAFF
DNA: TGTGCCAGCAGTGAAGGATGGAGCTACACTGAAGCTTTCTTT

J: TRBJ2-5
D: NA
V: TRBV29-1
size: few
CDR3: CSAAAVGGETQYF
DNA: TGCAGCGCCGCGGCCGTTGGTGGAGAGACCCAGTACTTC

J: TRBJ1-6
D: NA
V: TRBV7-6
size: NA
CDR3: CASSWGTGPPLHF
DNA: TGTGCCAGCAGCTGGGGGACTGGTCCACCCCTCCACTTT

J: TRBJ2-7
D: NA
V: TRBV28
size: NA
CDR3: CASSLGPRVYEQYF
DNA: TGTGCCAGCAGTTTGGGACCTCGGGTCTACGAGCAGTACTTC

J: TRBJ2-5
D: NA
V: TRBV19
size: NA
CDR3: CASSIRPRGLETQYF
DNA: TGTGCCAGTAGTATTCGGCCCCGGGGCCTCGAGACCCAGTACTTC

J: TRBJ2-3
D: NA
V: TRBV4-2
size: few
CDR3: CASSLTTTDTQYF
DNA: TGTGCCAGCAGCCTTACTACCACAGATACGCAGTATTTT

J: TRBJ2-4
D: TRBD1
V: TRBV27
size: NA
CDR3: CASSTPTGFPIQYF
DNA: TGTGCCAGTAGCACACCGACAGGGTTTCCCATTCAGTACTTC

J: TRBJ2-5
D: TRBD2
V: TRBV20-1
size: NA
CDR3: CSARGTSGEETQYF
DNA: TGCAGTGCTAGGGGGACTAGCGGCGAAGAGACCCAGTACTTC

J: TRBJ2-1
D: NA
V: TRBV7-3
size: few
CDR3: CASSFAGSYNEQFF
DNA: TGTGCCAGCAGCTTTGCGGGATCCTACAATGAGCAGTTCTTC

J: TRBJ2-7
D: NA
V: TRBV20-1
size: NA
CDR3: CSARDGSGTSYEQYF
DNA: TGCAGTGCTAGAGATGGGAGCGGCACCTCCTACGAGCAGTACTTC

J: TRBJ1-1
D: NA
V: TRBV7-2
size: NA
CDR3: CASSSPPGLGTEAFF
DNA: TGTGCCAGCAGCTCACCCCCCGGACTCGGGACTGAAGCTTTCTTT

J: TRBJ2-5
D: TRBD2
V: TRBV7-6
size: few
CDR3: CASSLRNAGLAQETQYF
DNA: TGTGCCAGCAGCTTACGGAACGCGGGACTAGCACAAGAGACCCAGTACTTC

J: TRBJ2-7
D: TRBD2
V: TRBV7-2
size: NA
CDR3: CASSLGLAAESYEQYF
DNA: TGTGCCAGCAGCTTAGGACTAGCGGCCGAATCCTACGAGCAGTACTTC

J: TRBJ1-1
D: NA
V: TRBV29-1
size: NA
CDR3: CSVTGSTTGEAFF
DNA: TGCAGCGTTACCGGGAGTACCACGGGGGAAGCTTTCTTT

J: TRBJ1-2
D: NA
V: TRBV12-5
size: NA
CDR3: CASGPPTAKDGYTF
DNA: TGTGCTAGTGGCCCTCCTACAGCGAAGGATGGCTACACCTTC

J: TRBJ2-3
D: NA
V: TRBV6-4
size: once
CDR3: CASSRGGGDTQYF
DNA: TGTGCCAGCAGTCGCGGGGGCGGAGATACGCAGTATTTT

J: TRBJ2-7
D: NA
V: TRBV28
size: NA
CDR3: CASTPFKGGISYEQYF
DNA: TGTGCCAGCACCCCGTTTAAGGGCGGTATATCCTACGAGCAGTACTTC

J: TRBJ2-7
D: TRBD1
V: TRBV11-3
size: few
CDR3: CASSLDLDRRIYEQYF
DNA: TGTGCCAGCAGCTTAGATCTGGACAGGAGGATCTACGAGCAGTACTTC

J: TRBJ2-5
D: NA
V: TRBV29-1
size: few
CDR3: CSVEDQARQTQYF
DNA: TGCAGCGTTGAAGATCAAGCGAGGCAGACCCAGTACTTC

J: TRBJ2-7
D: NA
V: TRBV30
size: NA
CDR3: CAARGGIRYEQYF
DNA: TGTGCCGCGAGGGGCGGGATACGCTACGAGCAGTACTTC

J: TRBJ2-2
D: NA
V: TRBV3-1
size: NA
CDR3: CASSQGKMGAGELFF
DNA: TGTGCCAGCAGCCAAGGCAAAATGGGGGCCGGGGAGCTGTTTTTT

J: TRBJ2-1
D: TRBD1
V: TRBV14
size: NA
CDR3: CASSQERGLLNEQFF
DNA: TGTGCCAGCAGCCAAGAGAGGGGGCTGCTCAATGAGCAGTTCTTC

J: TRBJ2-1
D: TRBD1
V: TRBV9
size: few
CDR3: CASSVRPRDRDGNEQFF
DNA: TGTGCCAGCAGCGTACGCCCCCGGGACAGGGATGGCAATGAGCAGTTCTTC

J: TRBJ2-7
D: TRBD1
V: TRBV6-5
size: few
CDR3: CASSRDRGRHEQYF
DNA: TGTGCCAGCAGTCGGGACAGGGGGAGGCACGAGCAGTACTTC

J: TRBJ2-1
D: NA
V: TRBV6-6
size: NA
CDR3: CASSYGRGGVEQFF
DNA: TGTGCCAGCAGTTACGGGCGGGGCGGGGTCGAGCAGTTCTTC

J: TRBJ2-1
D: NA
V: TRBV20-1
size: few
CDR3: CSTSANEQFF
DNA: NA

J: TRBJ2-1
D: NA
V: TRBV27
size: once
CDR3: CASSFGQSVNEQFF
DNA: TGTGCCAGCAGTTTCGGACAGTCTGTTAATGAGCAGTTCTTC